Detailed here is one TCR beta chain. This sample stems from a study of blood T cell repertoires in COVID-19. This table comes from immunoSEQ multiplex PCR, and its TCRdb copy is limited to in-frame clones, with some not included. The sample consists of some 400,000 clones, 90% of them appearing once. Sequences were obtained from peripheral blood. This TCR was sampled from a man aged 18 to 30 with active or convalescent COVID-19.

As DNA, the CDR3 is TGCGCCAGCAGCCAAGATTTAGCGGTGAACACTGAAGCTTTCTTT. It yields the protein CASSQDLAVNTEAFF. The chain combines TRBV4-1 with TRBJ1-1, with no clear D. The germline V and J ends were trimmed by 0 bases and 0 bases, with 8 bases remaining between them. Germline CDR1 is MGHRA and CDR2 is YSYEKL. This CDR3 has 15 amino acids.